The present entry profiles one T cell receptor (beta chain) with its context. The clone's antigen remains unknown. The sequencing machine was a NextSeq 550. The Human TCR Profiling Kit (MiLaboratory) was used to make UMI-labeled 5' RACE TRB cDNA libraries. The full amount of extracted RNA was used for cDNA synthesis, and the full amount of resulting cDNA was used for PCR amplification. Libraries were prepared in parallel with an identical number of PCR cycles. The paper's data handling went like this. With a minimum of two reads required per UMI, MIGEC and MiXCR pulled out about 52,000 +/- 9,100 unique UMI-labeled TRB cDNA molecules from each library. On average, about 40,000 +/- 10,000 functional in-frame TRB CDR3 nucleotide clonotypes lacking stop codons were found per library. After downsampling to 5000 UMI-labeled TRB molecules per sample, diversity metrics such as normalized Shannon-Wiener and Chao1 were calculated in VDJtools. VDJtools was used to calculate clonotype-size-weighted physicochemical properties of the central five CDR3 residues, namely interaction energy, strength, volume and Kidera factor 4. Once TCRdb had reprocessed the reads, it stored one entry per CDR3 protein sequence and supplied no DNA. These V and J calls are TCRdb output, not the study's own analysis. This sample's clone table shows around 90,000 distinct CDR3 sequences. The biggest ten clones account for approximately 0.99% of the sample.

The data originate from a study of CXCR3-negative and CXCR3-positive naive CD8 T cells (dated by TCRdb to about 2019). The study in broad terms: In total, about 130 million TRB reads were obtained, or roughly 1.5 +/- 0.3 million reads per library. Diversity and physicochemical repertoire analyses were performed on 11 donors pooled from two independent experiments. TRBV-TRBJ cluster analysis included naive subsets from roughly 5 donors and memory cells from 3 donors.

The germline V gene sets CDR1 to KGHSH and CDR2 to LQKENI. Taken from cysteine to phenylalanine, the CDR3 has 15 residues. The protein alone is recorded here. Study-wide conclusions, independent of this receptor: TRB CDR3s from CXCR3-positive naive cells showed higher hydrophobicity (lower Kidera factor 4), lower energy, and higher strength and volume indices than CXCR3-negative naive cells. Because surface CD5, which has been linked to self-reactivity in mice, was comparable between naive subsets, TCR interaction strength was also inferred from TRB CDR3 physicochemical properties. TRBV-TRBJ usage was similar between naive CXCR3-negative and CXCR3-positive cells from the same donor, while memory cells showed distinct patterns. Freshly isolated PBMCs were used for most assays because CXCR3 expression partially decreased after cryopreservation. Comparably high repertoire diversity was found in both naive subsets, whereas much lower repertoire diversity was found in memory CD8+ T cells.

For each CD8+ T cell subset, flow sorting was done in triplicate, and about 300,000 cells per subset went directly into RLT lysis buffer. To exclude memory contaminants, naive CD8+ T cells were stringently defined as CD45RO-CCR7+CD27+CD95-. Standard density gradient centrifugation was used to isolate peripheral blood mononuclear cells from buffy coats. A FACSAria III was used to flow-sort naive CXCR3-negative and CXCR3-positive CD8+ T cells. Total RNA was extracted from sorted cells with an RNeasy Mini Kit. Sequences were obtained from naive CXCR3- CD8+ T cells from blood. The cell subset or site label, read with the paper, signifies: CD45RO-CCR7+CD27+CD95- naive CD8+ T cells lacking CXCR3 (TNR3-). In this chain, TRBV18 is recombined with TRBJ1-1. The clonotype was recovered from a human donor in good health. Some clones in this sample may be carry-over from other donors' samples. The encoded CDR3 is CASSPGAGRATEAFF.